This T cell receptor beta chain was sequenced for a study of T cell responses to AZD1222 COVID-19 vaccine. Whole-study results and caveats: Donors were largely white British and mainly female; clonal diversity was possibly underestimated. Just six AZD1222 recipients tested seropositive at baseline. Repertoire collection took place solely once the T cell response had peaked.

This clone has a handful of counts. Its specificity is not known. The length of the CDR3 is 13 residues. Deletions cut 2 bases from V and 6 bases from J, with 7 bases between. Germline V lookup: CDR1 MNHEY, CDR2 SVGAGI. Profiling relied on immunoSEQ multiplex PCR, and the TCRdb table lists in-frame clones only, not all of them. The sample shows roughly 150,000 clones, approximately 90% of them seen only once. This TCR was recovered from an adult who received the AZD1222 COVID-19 vaccine. The sample consisted of peripheral blood, taken 28 days after the second AZD1222 dose. The chain recombines TRBV6-5 with TRBJ2-2; D is ambiguous. CDR3: CASSYRAAGELFF. Here the CDR3 DNA reads TGTGCCAGCAGTTACCGGGCAGCCGGGGAGCTGTTTTTT.